Ten or more counts support the clone carrying this T cell receptor (beta chain). What it binds is not known. Trimming cost V 5 bases and J 0 bases, with 13 bases left between them. The CDR3 has 15 residues. The data belong to a study of T cells in Graves' hyperthyroidism and ophthalmopathy. Amplification of TCR beta CDR3 regions used RNA as the template. Carried out on the TCR CDR3, a first-round RT-PCR used the HTBI primer set. MiXCR was run by TCRdb on the multiplex PCR reads, yielding one entry per CDR3 protein. The sample holds roughly 560,000 distinct CDR3 sequences, 14% to 15% seen once. Whole-study findings and limits: Model-based prediction identified ophthalmopathy a median about 6 months prior to its onset. Most thyroid clonotypes with frequency above 0.001 were detected in blood.

The chain employs TRBV12-3 or TRBV12-4 and TRBJ1-2; TRBD1 might be the D (5 bases). The origin of this receptor is a woman aged 40 to 55 with Graves' ophthalmopathy. The source material was blood. The CDR3: CASSQSGTSNYGYTF. The CDR3 region has the DNA TGTGCCAGCAGTCAGTCGGGGACCTCTAACTATGGCTACACCTTC.